The T cell receptor (beta chain) under discussion was sequenced for a study of PD-1 blockade in classical Hodgkin lymphoma. Relapse after autologous stem cell transplantation occurred in every patient, and brentuximab vedotin exposure varied. Concerning this clone itself: Its specificity is not known.

Clones were sequenced by immunoSEQ multiplex PCR, and TCRdb holds only the in-frame ones, with some missing. This table holds some 17,000 clones, around 75% found once. Findings and caveats of the study: Reports indicated that newly diagnosed patients had lower baseline TCR diversity than healthy donors did. CD8+ TCR diversity did not rise significantly by C4D1, unlike CD4+.

This CDR3 has 15 amino acids. Looked up from germline, CDR1 is MDHEN and CDR2 is SYDVKM. Trimming cost V 4 bases and J 8 bases; bases outside gene matches: 9. The chain joins TRBV28 to TRBJ1-2; TRBD1 aligns across 11 bases. This clonotype originated in a human donor with classical Hodgkin lymphoma. Source: peripheral blood mononuclear cells (PBMCs), taken at baseline. The CDR3 sequence: CASSYPEGTGGGYTF. The DNA of the CDR3 is TGTGCCAGCAGTTACCCCGAAGGGACAGGGGGAGGCTACACCTTC.